This T cell receptor beta chain was found in a study of T cells in Graves' hyperthyroidism and ophthalmopathy. From RNA transcripts, TCR beta CDR3 regions were amplified. HTBI primers were employed in a first-round RT-PCR of the TCR CDR3. From the multiplex PCR reads, TCRdb called clonotypes with MiXCR, one entry per CDR3 protein. The table has around 690,000 distinct CDR3 sequences, 20% seen once. Broader study findings: The authors' 13 V-J model separated ophthalmopathy from stable hyperthyroidism.

About this clonotype itself: Antigen unknown.

Germline CDR1 is SNHLY and CDR2 is FYNNEI. With 7 bases removed from V and 0 bases from J, the gap between germline ends came to 22 bases. The CDR3 covers 18 residues. Around 9.9 ml of fresh peripheral blood supplied the PBMCs. The chain recombines TRBV2 with TRBJ2-1; tentatively, D is TRBD2 (5 bases). Sequenced input: blood. The TCR comes from a man aged 30 to 39 with Graves' ophthalmopathy. CDR3 nucleotide sequence: TGTGCCAGCACCGTACAAGGCCAGATAGGGAGCTCCTACAATGAGCAGTTCTTC. Translation: CASTVQGQIGSSYNEQFF. The variable domain in full, with the rest retrieved from reference TRBV2 and TRBJ2-1, is EPEVTQTPSHQVTQMGQEVILRCVPISNHLYFYWYRQILGQKVEFLVSFYNNEISEKSEIFDDQFSVERPDGSNFTLKIRSTKLEDSAMYFCASTVQGQIGSSYNEQFFGPGTRLTVL.